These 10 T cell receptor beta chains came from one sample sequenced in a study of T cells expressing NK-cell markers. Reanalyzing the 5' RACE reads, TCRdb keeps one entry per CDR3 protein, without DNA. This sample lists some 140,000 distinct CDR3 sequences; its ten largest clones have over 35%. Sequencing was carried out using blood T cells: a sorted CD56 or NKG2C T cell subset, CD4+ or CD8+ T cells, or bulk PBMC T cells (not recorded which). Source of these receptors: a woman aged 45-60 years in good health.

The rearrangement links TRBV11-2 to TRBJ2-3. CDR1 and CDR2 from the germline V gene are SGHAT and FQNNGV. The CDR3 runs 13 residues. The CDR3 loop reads CASSLTGSDTQYF.

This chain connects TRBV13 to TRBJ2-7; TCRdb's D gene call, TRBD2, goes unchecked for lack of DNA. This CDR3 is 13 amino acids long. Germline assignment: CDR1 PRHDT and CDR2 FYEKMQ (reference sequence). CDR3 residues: CASSPSGRYEQYF.

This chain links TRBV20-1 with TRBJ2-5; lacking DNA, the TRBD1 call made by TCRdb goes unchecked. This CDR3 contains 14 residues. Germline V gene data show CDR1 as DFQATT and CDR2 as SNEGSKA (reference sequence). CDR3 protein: CSARDDRVGETQYF.

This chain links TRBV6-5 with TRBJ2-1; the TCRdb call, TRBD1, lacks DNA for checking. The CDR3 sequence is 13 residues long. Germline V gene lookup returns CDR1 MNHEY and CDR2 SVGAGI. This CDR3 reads CASSPGMNNEQFF.

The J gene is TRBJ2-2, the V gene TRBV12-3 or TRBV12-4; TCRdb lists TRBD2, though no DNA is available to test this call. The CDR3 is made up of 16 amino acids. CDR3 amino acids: CASSGTSGSNAGELFF.

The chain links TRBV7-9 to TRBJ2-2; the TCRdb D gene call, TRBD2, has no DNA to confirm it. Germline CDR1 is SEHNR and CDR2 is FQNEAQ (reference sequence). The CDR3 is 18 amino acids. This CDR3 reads CASRSPSGKSRNTGELFF.

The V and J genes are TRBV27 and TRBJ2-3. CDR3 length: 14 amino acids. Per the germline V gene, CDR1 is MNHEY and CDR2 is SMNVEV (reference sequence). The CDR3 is CASSRGVKGDTQYF.

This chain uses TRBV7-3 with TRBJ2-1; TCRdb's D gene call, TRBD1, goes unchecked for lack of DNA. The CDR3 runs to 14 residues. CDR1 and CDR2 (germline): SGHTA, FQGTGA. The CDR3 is CASSSGTGFDEQFF.

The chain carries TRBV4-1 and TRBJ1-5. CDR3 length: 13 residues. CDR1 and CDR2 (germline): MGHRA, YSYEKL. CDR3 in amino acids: CASSQGFSQPQHF.

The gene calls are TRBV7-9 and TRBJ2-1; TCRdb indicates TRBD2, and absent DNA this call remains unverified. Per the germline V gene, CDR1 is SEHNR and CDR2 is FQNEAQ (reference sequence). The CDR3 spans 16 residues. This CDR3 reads CASSSTSGRLYNEQFF.